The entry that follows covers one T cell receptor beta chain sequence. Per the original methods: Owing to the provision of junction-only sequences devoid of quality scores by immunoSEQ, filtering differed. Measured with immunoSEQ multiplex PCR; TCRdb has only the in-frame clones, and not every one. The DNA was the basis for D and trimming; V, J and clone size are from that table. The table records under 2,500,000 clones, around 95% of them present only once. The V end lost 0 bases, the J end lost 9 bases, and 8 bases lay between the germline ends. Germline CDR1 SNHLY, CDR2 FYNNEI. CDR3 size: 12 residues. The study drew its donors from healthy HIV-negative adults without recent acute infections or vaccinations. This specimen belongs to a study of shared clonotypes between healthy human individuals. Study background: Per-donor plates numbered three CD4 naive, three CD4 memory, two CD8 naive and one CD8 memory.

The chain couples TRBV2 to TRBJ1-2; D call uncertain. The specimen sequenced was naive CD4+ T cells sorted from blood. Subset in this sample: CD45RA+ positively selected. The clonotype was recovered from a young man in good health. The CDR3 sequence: CASSEARFRYTF. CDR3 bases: TGTGCCAGCAGTGAAGCGAGGTTCCGCTACACCTTC.